This T cell receptor (beta chain) was recorded in a study of T cell responses to AZD1222 COVID-19 vaccine (dated by TCRdb to 2020 to 2022). Study-level background: Because spike-specific TCR depth and breadth did not differ between the two schedules, AZD1222 recipients who got a second dose at roughly 4 weeks were pooled with those who got a second dose at roughly 12 weeks. TCR sequencing covered approximately 230 trial participants: some 210 given two doses of AZD1222 and approximately 26 given two doses of MenACWY control vaccine. Trial participants were enrolled by age into 18-55, 56-69 and 70-plus year subgroups, with about 150, 28 and 57 TCR-sequenced participants respectively.

To note about this clone: There is no known antigen for this receptor. No base quality information exists; no much larger clone differs at one position.

The CDR3 regions of human TCRbeta chains were analyzed by immunosequencing. The study's processing was this. Repertoire TCRs were matched against a reference library of SARS-CoV-2-specific TCRs generated with the MIRA antigen-specificity platform. Breadth was defined as the fraction of unique TCRs that were SARS-CoV-2-associated. Depth was defined as the fraction of total T cells that were SARS-CoV-2-associated. Using the MIRA data, each spike-specific TCR was assigned both to the spike region to which the TCR was reactive and to a CD4 or CD8 class. Log10-transformed breadth and depth values were compared by one-way ANOVA with Sidak's multiple comparisons tests. Here the immuneACCESS table is served through TCRdb, limited to in-frame sequences with V and J called. Missing clones are a known gap in these copies; in checked studies unresolved V genes cover under half, and the rest lacks a known reason. V, J and clone size were drawn from that table, and D and trimming were deduced from the DNA. The sample table holds about 85,000 clones, of which about 92% were seen once. The ten most abundant clones make up 2% to 2.5% of the sample.

The time point label corresponds to: baseline before first vaccination. The vaccinee samples were drawn from two UK trials, COV001 and COV002, one of which was a single-blind randomized controlled phase 2/3 trial testing AZD1222 (ChAdOx1 nCoV-19) in healthy adults. Trial participant PBMC samples were collected at day 0 and day 28 after the second dose for TCRbeta chain sequencing. V sheds 8 bases and J sheds 1 base, leaving 12 bases between their ends. According to the germline V gene, CDR1 reads MNHEY and CDR2 reads SVGAGI. The CDR3 goes from the cysteine to the phenylalanine over 14 residues. The sequence is cut down to CDR3 DNA, 42 bases in frame from base 1. General conclusions and limits of the study: In the small 56-69-year group, the increase in depth fell short of significance, most likely because of low power. After two AZD1222 doses, both the breadth and the depth of spike-specific TCRs were significantly higher than at day 0 and than in MenACWY recipients. Because no day 14 peak-response samples were available, repertoires were characterized only after the peak T cell response. Nearly half of unique spike-specific TCRs reportedly recognized epitopes outside regions mutated in the B.1.351 and B.1.1.7 variants. Most participants were white British and females outnumbered males, and the authors suggested that clonal diversity may have been underestimated. Conclusions about previously exposed vaccinees are limited because only a handful of AZD1222 recipients were SARS-CoV-2 seropositive at baseline. The whole spike protein was spanned by vaccine-associated CD4 TCRs, and dominant responses were seen in regions 160-218 and 743-854.

The sample in question was peripheral blood, obtained on day 0 of AZD1222 vaccination. This receptor was identified in an adult in good health. The rearrangement combines TRBV6-5 with TRBJ2-1, with no D gene named confidently. The DNA reads TGTGCCAGCCGGCGAGAGTATTCCTACAATGAGCAGTTCTTC. Its amino acids are CASRREYSYNEQFF.